This T cell receptor (beta chain) was recovered during a study of CD8 T cells in Susac syndrome (dated by TCRdb to the late 2010s). In terms of the full investigation: Among the Susac syndrome patients who were sequenced, clinically active disease was present in more than 5 and clinical remission was observed in roughly eight. At blood withdrawal, Susac syndrome patients were therapy-naive, treated with corticosteroids (with IVIg additionally given to some), or treated with IVIg alone. The study used repertoire sequencing to test whether antigen drove CD8+ T cell activation and differentiation in Susac syndrome.

Details on this clonotype: Its antigen remains unidentified. Nothing much larger sits one base from this clone, and base qualities are not available.

Study-wide findings and limitations: The study acknowledged that relatively few individuals were included in the TCR sequencing and HLA analysis. The CD4+ T cell repertoire of patients with Susac syndrome showed no detectable clonal expansion.

Peripheral blood CD8+ and CD4+ T cells from healthy donors, Susac syndrome patients and multiple sclerosis patients were profiled by high-throughput TCR beta sequencing. The Susac syndrome patients fulfilled recently defined diagnostic criteria for definite or probable disease. CD8+ TEMRA cells were enriched by FACS, while bulk CD8+ and CD4+ T cells were purified by magnetic negative isolation. Blood was drawn into EDTA tubes, processed within 24 hours, and PBMCs were isolated by density gradient centrifugation. PBMCs intended for TCR sequencing were frozen in liquid nitrogen and were later thawed in a 37 degrees C water bath. The sorted or isolated CD4+, CD8+ and CD8+ TEMRA cells reached a purity of at least 90%. RNA was extracted using the RNeasy kit, and roughly 0.5 to 1 microgram was reverse transcribed with random hexamers. The immunoSEQ multiplex PCR assay, covering 54 Vbeta and 13 Jbeta segments, was used to amplify TCR beta CDR3 regions. PCR amplification bias was corrected by using a synthetic template baseline for primer optimization and computational correction. Processing in the source paper ran as follows. Reads were annotated to V, D and J genes according to IMGT and were analyzed with immunoSEQ Analyzer, with only productive sequences retained. Clonality was computed as one minus Shannon entropy normalized by log2 of the number of productive unique sequences. For each patient and control, public and private clones were evaluated among the 100 most prevalent clones. Clones were defined as Susac-specific if absent from the healthy and MS cohorts, from more than 900 published viral clones and from other ImmuneACCESS disease sequences. TCRdb reanalyzed the raw reads on its own, using fastp at Q25 for trimming and MiXCR for clone calling, and kept in-frame beta chains. Here each entry gathers all rows of one CDR3 protein and keeps the most common genes and DNA. None of the V and J calls come from the authors' own analysis; TCRdb made them. The sample yields 150,000 to 180,000 distinct CDR3 sequences; about 95% were counted once. Of the sample, 0.16% falls within the top ten clones.

The V and J ends are trimmed by 0 bases and 1 base, leaving 7 bases between them. The CDR3 spans 14 residues, from the cysteine through the phenylalanine. The entry retains the CDR3 DNA only, 42 bases that are in frame from base 1. The CDR1 and CDR2 encoded by the germline V gene (reference sequence) are SGHNT and YYREEE. Source material: CD4+ T cells from PBMCs. The receptor comes from a human donor with Susac syndrome. The chain is encoded by TRBV5-4 joined to TRBJ1-1; the D gene identity is not certain. The CDR3 sequence is CASSLGMGNTEAFF. The sequence in DNA is TGTGCCAGCAGCTTGGGTATGGGGAACACTGAAGCTTTCTTT. The CDR3 plus the reference TRBV5-4 and TRBJ1-1 genes for the other parts give the full variable domain: ETGVTQSPTHLIKTRGQQVTLRCSSQSGHNTVSWYQQALGQGPQFIFQYYREEENGRGNFPPRFSGLQFPNYSSELNVNALELDDSALYLCASSLGMGNTEAFFGQGTRLTVV.